The 21 T cell receptor beta chains below all came from one sample that was sequenced in a study of shared clonotypes between healthy human individuals. Generated by immunoSEQ multiplex PCR, the TCRdb table keeps only in-frame clones and is missing some. The sample lists about 1.5 million clones, 95% to 99% seen once, with about 0.45% in the top ten. Sequencing was carried out using naive CD4+ T cells sorted from blood. Documented subset: CD45RA+ positively selected. The receptor source for this set is a man aged 25-45 years in good health.

This chain links TRBV30 with TRBJ1-6; D is perhaps TRBD1 (5 bases). Germline V gene data show CDR1 as GTSNPN and CDR2 as SVGIG (reference sequence). The CDR3 sequence is 15 residues long. Deletions cut 4 bases from V and 9 bases from J, with 19 bases between. CDR3 amino acids: CAWKGNPGRISPLHF. The CDR3 DNA reads as TGTGCCTGGAAGGGGAACCCGGGGCGAATTTCACCCCTCCACTTT.

This rearrangement joins TRBV9 to TRBJ1-1, with unresolved D. V lost 3 bases and J 4 bases, leaving 16 bases between the germline ends. Germline V CDR1 and CDR2: SGDLS, YYNGEE. The CDR3 spans 15 residues. CDR3 sequence (DNA): TGTGCCAGCAGCGGAGGTCAGCGGTCGGGCACTGAAGCTTTCTTT. Translated: CASSGGQRSGTEAFF.

This chain uses TRBV5-1 with TRBJ1-1, with D maybe TRBD1 (6 bases). The germline gives CDR1 SGHRS, CDR2 YFSETQ. Trimming took 1 base from V and 0 from J, leaving 13 bases between them. The CDR3 is made up of 16 amino acids. CDR3 sequence (DNA): TGCGCCAGCAGCTTGACAGGGTCGAGGATGAACACTGAAGCTTTCTTT. Encoded protein: CASSLTGSRMNTEAFF.

CDR3 residues: CSVDRTNTGELFF. As DNA, the CDR3 is TGCAGCGTTGATCGCACTAACACCGGGGAGCTGTTTTTT. V gene TRBV29-1 combines with J gene TRBJ2-2; D unclear. Germline V gene sequence: CDR1 SQVTM, CDR2 ANQGSEA. Trimming cost V 3 bases and J 2 bases, with 7 bases left between them. The CDR3 length is 13 residues.

The V gene is TRBV6-6, the J gene TRBJ2-2; D is ambiguous. The CDR3 covers 12 residues. The V and J ends lost 2 bases and 8 bases respectively, with 6 bases between them. Germline V gene sequence: CDR1 MNHNY, CDR2 SVGAGI (reference sequence). The CDR3 region is CASSYLQGELFF. The CDR3 DNA is TGTGCCAGCAGTTACCTGCAGGGGGAGCTGTTTTTT.

This clone was counted a single time. The DNA of the CDR3 is TGCAGCGTTGGGGGACGGGGAGGGAGCTACGAGCAGTACTTC. Its translation: CSVGGRGGSYEQYF. The gene calls are TRBV29-1 and TRBJ2-7, with TRBD2 identical over 7 bases. The length of the CDR3 is 14 residues. Trimming removed 4 bases from V and 3 bases from J; junction bases left unmatched: 9. Germline V gene data show CDR1 as SQVTM and CDR2 as ANQGSEA.

The chain joins TRBV30 to TRBJ1-5, with D perhaps matching TRBD1 (6 bases). The length of the CDR3 is 15 residues. Germline V gene data show CDR1 as GTSNPN and CDR2 as SVGIG (reference sequence). The V end lost 2 bases, the J end lost 5 bases, and 16 bases lay between the germline ends. CDR3 coding DNA: TGTGCCTGGAGTCGGGACCAGGGGAGGGATCAGCCCCAGCATTTT. The encoded protein is CAWSRDQGRDQPQHF.

This sequence joins TRBV2 and TRBJ1-4; 10 nucleotides line up with TRBD1. The germline gives CDR1 SNHLY, CDR2 FYNNEI. V lost 10 bases and J lost 6; bases outside the gene matches: 11. The CDR3 length is 15 residues. The CDR3: CAIRRRDRGDEKLFF. The CDR3 region has the DNA TGTGCCATACGCAGGAGGGACAGGGGAGATGAAAAACTGTTTTTT.

This sequence joins TRBV5-1 and TRBJ2-1; D possibly corresponds to TRBD1 (5 bases). V was clipped by 2 bases and J by 9 bases, with 15 bases between them. The CDR3 length is 14 residues. In germline, CDR1 is SGHRS, CDR2 YFSETQ. Written as DNA, the CDR3 is TGCGCCAGCAGCTTTATCGCAGGGTCGGCTGAGCAGTTCTTC. It codes for CASSFIAGSAEQFF.

The rearrangement joins TRBV2 to TRBJ2-5; TRBD1 matches 7 bases. Germline V gene lookup returns CDR1 SNHLY and CDR2 FYNNEI. V trimming: 6 bases; J trimming: 1 base; junction bases outside the gene matches: 5. The CDR3 is made up of 14 amino acids. The chain's CDR3 is CASSPGTVQETQYF. For the CDR3, the DNA is TGTGCCAGCAGCCCGGGGACAGTCCAAGAGACCCAGTACTTC.

This sequence joins TRBV7-9 and TRBJ2-7, with D perhaps TRBD1 (5 bases). Trimming took off 2 bases at V and 2 bases at J, with 16 bases between the two ends. The CDR3 loop spans 16 amino acids. The germline V gene has CDR1 SEHNR and CDR2 FQNEAQ (reference sequence). This CDR3 is CASSLQGGVVPYEQYF. The CDR3 DNA is TGTGCCAGCAGCTTACAGGGCGGTGTGGTACCCTACGAGCAGTACTTC.

With regard to this clone: Other DNA sequences in this sample translate to the same CDR3. The chain uses TRBV5-4 and TRBJ2-1; tentatively, D is TRBD1 (6 bases). Looked up from germline, CDR1 is SGHNT and CDR2 is YYREEE (reference sequence). The CDR3 sequence is 14 residues long. The V and J ends lost 2 bases and 4 bases respectively, with 10 bases between them. The CDR3 coding sequence is TGTGCCAGCAGCTTAGTAGGGGGATACAATGAGCAGTTCTTC. This gives the protein CASSLVGGYNEQFF.

This rearrangement joins TRBV2 to TRBJ1-1, with D perhaps matching TRBD1 (5 bases). The CDR3 is 18 amino acids. Germline values: CDR1 SNHLY, CDR2 FYNNEI. V was pared by 4 bases and J by 0 bases, with 21 bases between. The CDR3 is CASSGPPSMGGMNTEAFF. The CDR3 nucleotides read TGTGCCAGCAGTGGCCCTCCCTCCATGGGGGGGATGAACACTGAAGCTTTCTTT.

The J gene is TRBJ2-1, the V gene TRBV29-1; 7 positions match TRBD2. CDR3 length equals 14 residues. The germline V gene has CDR1 SQVTM and CDR2 ANQGSEA. Unmatched junction bases numbered 9, after V lost 2 bases and J lost 8 bases. CDR3 sequence reads: CSVERAGAGDEQFF. The CDR3 region has the DNA TGCAGCGTTGAAAGGGCCGGGGCGGGGGATGAGCAGTTCTTC.

The chain is built from TRBV5-1 and TRBJ2-1; D remains unclear. Trimming took 0 bases from V and 2 from J, leaving 15 bases between them. Germline CDR1 SGHRS, CDR2 YFSETQ. The CDR3 is 17 residues long. In nucleotides, the CDR3 is TGCGCCAGCAGCTTGGGCGTTGCATACTCCCCCTACAATGAGCAGTTCTTC. Protein sequence: CASSLGVAYSPYNEQFF.

V is TRBV5-1 and J is TRBJ2-5; weak D call: TRBD1 (5 bases). V was pared by 4 bases and J by 7 bases, with 14 bases between. Germline CDR1 is SGHRS and CDR2 is YFSETQ. The CDR3 is made up of 13 amino acids. Here the CDR3 reads CASSADNQGTQYF. CDR3 coding DNA: TGCGCCAGCAGCGCGGACAACCAGGGGACCCAGTACTTC.

The chain uses TRBV14 and TRBJ1-5; D gene ambiguous. Between the trimmed V and J ends, which lost 1 base and 5 bases, there was a span of 9 bases. CDR1 is SGHDN, CDR2 FVKESK, per germline. CDR3 length: 14 amino acids. In nucleotides, the CDR3 is TGTGCCAGCAGCCAAGCCGGGATGGATCAGCCCCAGCATTTT. Translation: CASSQAGMDQPQHF.

The rearrangement links TRBV6-5 to TRBJ1-2; the D is unclear. The germline gives CDR1 MNHEY, CDR2 SVGAGI. Trimming pared 4 bases from V and 4 bases from J, leaving 7 bases between. This CDR3 is built from 12 residues. This chain's CDR3 is CASSSRTYGYTF. In DNA form, the CDR3 reads TGTGCCAGCAGTTCAAGGACCTATGGCTACACCTTC.

The chain has TRBV19 and TRBJ1-1; D may be TRBD1 (5 bases). The ends were cut back, 5 bases at V and 1 base at J, with 14 bases in the middle. CDR1 LNHDA and CDR2 SQIVND come from the germline V gene (reference sequence). CDR3 size: 15 residues. CDR3 coding DNA: TGTGCCAGTAGTCGCAGGGAGGGCTGGAACACTGAAGCTTTCTTT. Translated: CASSRREGWNTEAFF. The full variable domain, in which reference TRBV19 and TRBJ1-1 provide the parts outside the CDR3, is DGGITQSPKYLFRKEGQNVTLSCEQNLNHDAMYWYRQDPGQGLRLIYYSQIVNDFQKGDIAEGYSVSREKKESFPLTVTSAQKNPTAFYLCASSRREGWNTEAFFGQGTRLTVV.

J is TRBJ2-1 and V is TRBV5-5, with a weak D call TRBD1 (5 bases). From germline, CDR1 is SGHKS and CDR2 YYEKEE (reference sequence). The CDR3 spans 14 residues. Trimming cost V 4 bases and J 14 bases, with 22 bases left between them. The CDR3 is CASSPAVPGLWEFF. The CDR3 DNA sequence: TGTGCCAGCAGCCCCGCTGTGCCAGGGCTGTGGGAGTTCTTC.

The chain recombines TRBV30 with TRBJ2-5; D could derive from TRBD1 or TRBD2 (5 bases each). The V gene's germline CDR1 is GTSNPN and CDR2 SVGIG (reference sequence). V was clipped by 4 bases and J by 1 base, with 13 bases between them. The length of the CDR3 is 14 residues. CDR3 in amino acids: CAWNKLGVQETQYF. CDR3 coding DNA: TGTGCCTGGAACAAACTAGGGGTCCAAGAGACCCAGTACTTC. Full variable domain (missing parts from reference TRBV30 and TRBJ2-5): SQTIHQWPATLVQPVGSPLSLECTVEGTSNPNLYWYRQAAGRGLQLLFYSVGIGQISSEVPQNLSASRPQDRQFILSSKKLLLSDSGFYLCAWNKLGVQETQYFGPGTRLLVL.